This T cell receptor beta chain came from a study of radiation and T cells in renal cell carcinoma. V lost 6 bases, J lost 0 bases, and 17 bases lay in between. The CDR3 totals 17 residues. Germline V gene lookup returns CDR1 LNHDA and CDR2 SQIVND (reference sequence). The table came from immunoSEQ multiplex PCR; TCRdb's copy has only in-frame clones and leaves some out. Here the sample spans approximately 61,000 clones, around three quarters being singletons. Study-level points and caveats: In blood, top tumor clones expanded by 2 weeks, shrinking by 4. Baseline intratumoral clonotype presence is unknown without pretreatment biopsies.

Time point here: blood 2 weeks post-SBRT. Treatment specified: 15 Gy SBRT to primary tumor, nephrectomy 4 weeks later. Serial blood draws occurred at baseline and 2 and 4 weeks post-SBRT. Points on this clone: Its antigen is not identified.

V and J are TRBV19 and TRBJ1-4, with D unresolved. This TCR derives from a man aged 55 to 70 with renal cell carcinoma. Sequenced material: blood, taken from a patient whose treatment included radiotherapy and nephrectomy. The CDR3, as DNA: TGTGCCAGTAGACAATCCTTCCGGACGGCAACTAATGAAAAACTGTTTTTT. Its protein is CASRQSFRTATNEKLFF. The full variable domain, in which reference TRBV19 and TRBJ1-4 provide the parts outside the CDR3, is DGGITQSPKYLFRKEGQNVTLSCEQNLNHDAMYWYRQDPGQGLRLIYYSQIVNDFQKGDIAEGYSVSREKKESFPLTVTSAQKNPTAFYLCASRQSFRTATNEKLFFGSGTQLSVL.